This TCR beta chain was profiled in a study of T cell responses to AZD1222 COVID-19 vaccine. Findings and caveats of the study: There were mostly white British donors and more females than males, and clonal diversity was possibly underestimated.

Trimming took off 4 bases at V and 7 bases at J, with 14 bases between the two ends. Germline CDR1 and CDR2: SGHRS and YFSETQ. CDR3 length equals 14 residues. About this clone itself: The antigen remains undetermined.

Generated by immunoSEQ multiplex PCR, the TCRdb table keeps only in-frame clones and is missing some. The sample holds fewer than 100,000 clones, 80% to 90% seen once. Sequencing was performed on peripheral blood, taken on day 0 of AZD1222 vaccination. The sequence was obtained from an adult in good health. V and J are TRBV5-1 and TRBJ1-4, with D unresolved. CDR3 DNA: TGCGCCAGCAGCATGGACCCTGTAGGTGAAAAACTGTTTTTT. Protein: CASSMDPVGEKLFF.